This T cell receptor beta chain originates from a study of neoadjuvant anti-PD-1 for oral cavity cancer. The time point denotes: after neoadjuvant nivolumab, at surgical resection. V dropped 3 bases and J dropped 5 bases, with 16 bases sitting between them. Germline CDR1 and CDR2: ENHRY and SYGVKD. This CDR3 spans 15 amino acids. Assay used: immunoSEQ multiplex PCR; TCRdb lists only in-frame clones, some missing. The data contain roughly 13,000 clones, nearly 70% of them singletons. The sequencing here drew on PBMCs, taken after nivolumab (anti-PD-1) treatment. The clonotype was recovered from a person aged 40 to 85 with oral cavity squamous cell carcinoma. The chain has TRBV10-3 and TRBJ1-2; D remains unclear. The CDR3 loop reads CAISDTGSVLYGYTF. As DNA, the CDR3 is TGTGCCATCAGTGACACGGGGAGCGTTTTATATGGCTACACCTTC.